This paragraph reports one T cell receptor (beta chain). The data derive from a study of blood T cell repertoires in COVID-19. CDR1 and CDR2 (germline): SGHTA, FQGTGA. V gave up 5 bases and J gave up 7 bases; unmatched junction bases: 7. The CDR3 covers 13 residues. Authors' data handling: Amplification of reference gene primers was used by the study to estimate nucleated cell counts. Some clones are missing from TCRdb's copy, which holds only in-frame ones; the method was immunoSEQ multiplex PCR. Clone size and the V and J calls come from that table; the DNA yielded D and trimming. The table records 250,000 or so clones, approximately 85% of them present only once. Allocation to cohorts depended on clinical history reported by the participants.

The rearrangement links TRBV7-3 to TRBJ1-1, with 7 bases that match TRBD1. This clonotype was obtained from a woman in her fifties or sixties who had recovered from COVID-19. Sequencing was done on a sample of PBMCs or T cells enriched from blood (not recorded which). CDR3 sequence (DNA): TGTGCCAGCAGCCCAGGGACAGCTGTTGAAGCTTTCTTT. This sequence encodes CASSPGTAVEAFF.